This entry is about one TCR beta chain. These data come from a study of blood T cell repertoires in COVID-19. The wider study: Symptom resolution, clearance, or two negative PCRs marked donors in Cohort 3 as recovered.

In the original processing: Researchers report that nucleated cell counts were estimated from reference gene primer amplification. TCRdb's copy holds only in-frame clones and misses some; the assay was immunoSEQ multiplex PCR. The DNA was the basis for D and trimming; V, J and clone size are from that table. The sample consists of approximately 200,000 clones, 80% to 90% of them appearing once. Trimming removed 6 bases from V and 8 bases from J, with 17 bases in between. The CDR3 is 14 amino acids. Per germline, CDR1 LNHDA and CDR2 SQIVND (reference sequence). Sequenced: PBMCs or T cells enriched from blood (not recorded which). This rearrangement joins TRBV19 to TRBJ2-1, with D possibly matching TRBD1 (5 bases). The receptor comes from a young man in a cohort exposed to, infected with or recovered from COVID-19 (not recorded which). The CDR3 DNA sequence: TGTGCCAGTAGCCCAGACAGCCCTACCGATGAGCAGTTCTTC. It encodes CASSPDSPTDEQFF.